This passage covers 10 T cell receptor beta chains from one sample sequenced in a study of blood T cell repertoires in COVID-19. Here immunoSEQ multiplex PCR was the method, and the copy in TCRdb shows in-frame clones only, minus some. The data contain over 75,000 clones, roughly 79% of them seen just once; the ten biggest clones take up about 15%. Source material: peripheral blood. These receptors all come from a human donor in a cohort sampled during active COVID-19.

V usage is TRBV7-9 and J usage is TRBJ2-5; TRBD2 matches 11 bases. Germline values: CDR1 SEHNR, CDR2 FQNEAQ (reference sequence). V lost 4 bases to trimming and J lost 1 base; unmatched junction nucleotides: 8. The length of the CDR3 is 17 residues. The CDR3 bases are TGTGCCAGCAGCTCCAACCGACTAGCGGGGACCCAAGAGACCCAGTACTTC. Amino acids: CASSSNRLAGTQETQYF.

This clone has only a few counts. The rearrangement uses TRBV4-1 and TRBJ2-2; TRBD2 is a possible D gene (5 bases). The CDR3 covers 15 residues. In germline, CDR1 is MGHRA, CDR2 YSYEKL. Trimming took 1 base from V and 5 from J, leaving 11 bases between them. CDR3 coding DNA: TGCGCCAGCAGCCAAGTTGAGGGTACGACCGGGGAGCTGTTTTTT. Protein sequence: CASSQVEGTTGELFF.

The rearrangement joins TRBV6-2 or TRBV6-3 to TRBJ1-1; the match to TRBD1 covers 7 bases. V shed 4 bases, J shed 3 bases, and the junction held 2 bases outside the gene matches. The germline V gene encodes CDR1 MNHEY and CDR2 SVGEGT. The CDR3 consists of 13 residues. CDR3 nucleotides: TGTGCCAGCAGTTTCGGACAGGACACTGAAGCTTTCTTT. This encodes CASSFGQDTEAFF.

The sample holds one count of this clone. The V gene is TRBV4-2, the J gene TRBJ2-2; D gene ambiguous. The CDR3 covers 15 residues. V lost 2 bases and J 5 bases, leaving 12 bases between the germline ends. Germline V gene sequence: CDR1 LGHNA, CDR2 YNFKEQ. The CDR3 here is CASSQSTVWTGELFF. The CDR3 DNA follows: TGTGCCAGCAGCCAAAGTACTGTGTGGACCGGGGAGCTGTTTTTT.

This clone was counted a single time. As DNA, the CDR3 is TGTGCCAGCAGCTTAGAGGAGCTTAGTGAGCAGTACGTC. Translation: CASSLEELSEQYV. The chain joins TRBV7-2 to TRBJ2-7; D uncertain. Between the trimmed V and J ends, which lost 1 base and 7 bases, there was a span of 11 bases. There are 13 residues in the CDR3. Germline V gives CDR1 SGHTA, CDR2 FQGNSA.

The J gene is TRBJ2-3, the V gene TRBV7-3; D not certain. The length of the CDR3 is 14 residues. Per germline, CDR1 SGHTA and CDR2 FQGTGA. The germline V and J ends were trimmed by 4 bases and 0 bases, with 8 bases remaining between them. For the CDR3, the DNA is TGTGCCAGCAGCTCTCTAGGCAGCACAGATACGCAGTATTTT. Protein product: CASSSLGSTDTQYF.

This sequence joins TRBV24-1 and TRBJ2-1; perhaps TRBD1 as D (6 bases). Germline V gene sequence: CDR1 KGHDR, CDR2 SFDVKD. Trimming took 9 bases from V and 7 from J, leaving 18 bases between them. The CDR3 contains 14 residues. CDR3 residues: CATGEQGRWNEQFF. CDR3 sequence (DNA): TGTGCCACCGGAGAACAGGGTAGGTGGAATGAGCAGTTCTTC.

V usage is TRBV2 and J usage is TRBJ1-5; D not certain. The CDR3 contains 12 residues. Trimming shortened V by 5 bases and J by 5 bases, and 7 bases separated the two germline ends. CDR1 is SNHLY and CDR2 is FYNNEI in the germline V gene. CDR3 in DNA: TGTGCCAGCAGTTACAAGTATCAGCCCCAGCATTTT. Amino acids: CASSYKYQPQHF.

Within the sample, this clone is medium-sized (0.01 to 0.1%). This chain joins TRBV27 and TRBJ2-7; 7 nucleotides agree with TRBD1. The ends lost 0 bases at V and 6 bases at J; junction bases unmatched: 2. The CDR3 spans 13 residues. Per germline, CDR1 MNHEY and CDR2 SMNVEV (reference sequence). Here the CDR3 reads CASSLSNRGEQYF. In DNA form, the CDR3 reads TGTGCCAGCAGTTTATCGAACAGGGGCGAGCAGTACTTC.

The rearrangement joins TRBV5-1 to TRBJ2-2; 14 positions match TRBD2. J was trimmed by 4 bases and V by 4 bases; bases with no gene match: 9. Germline CDR1 is SGHRS and CDR2 is YFSETQ. The CDR3 runs to 18 residues. This chain's CDR3 is CASSLAGLAGGVTGELFF. The CDR3 nucleotides are TGCGCCAGCAGCCTAGCTGGACTAGCGGGGGGCGTCACCGGGGAGCTGTTTTTT.